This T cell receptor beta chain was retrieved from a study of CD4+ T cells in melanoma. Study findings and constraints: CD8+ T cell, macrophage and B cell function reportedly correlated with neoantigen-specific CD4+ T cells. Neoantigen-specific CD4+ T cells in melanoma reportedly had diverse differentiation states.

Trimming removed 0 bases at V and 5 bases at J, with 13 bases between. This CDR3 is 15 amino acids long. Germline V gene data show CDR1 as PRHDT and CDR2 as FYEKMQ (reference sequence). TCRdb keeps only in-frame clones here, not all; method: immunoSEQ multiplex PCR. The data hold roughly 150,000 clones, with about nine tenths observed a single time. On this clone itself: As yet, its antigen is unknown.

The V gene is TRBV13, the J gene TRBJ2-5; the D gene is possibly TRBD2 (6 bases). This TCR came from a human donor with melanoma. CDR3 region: CASSLGLEAGETQYF. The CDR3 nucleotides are TGTGCCAGCAGCTTAGGCCTGGAGGCGGGGGAGACCCAGTACTTC. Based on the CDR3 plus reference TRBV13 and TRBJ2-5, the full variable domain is AAGVIQSPRHLIKEKRETATLKCYPIPRHDTVYWYQQGPGQDPQFLISFYEKMQSDKGSIPDRFSAQQFSDYHSELNMSSLELGDSALYFCASSLGLEAGETQYFGPGTRLLVL.